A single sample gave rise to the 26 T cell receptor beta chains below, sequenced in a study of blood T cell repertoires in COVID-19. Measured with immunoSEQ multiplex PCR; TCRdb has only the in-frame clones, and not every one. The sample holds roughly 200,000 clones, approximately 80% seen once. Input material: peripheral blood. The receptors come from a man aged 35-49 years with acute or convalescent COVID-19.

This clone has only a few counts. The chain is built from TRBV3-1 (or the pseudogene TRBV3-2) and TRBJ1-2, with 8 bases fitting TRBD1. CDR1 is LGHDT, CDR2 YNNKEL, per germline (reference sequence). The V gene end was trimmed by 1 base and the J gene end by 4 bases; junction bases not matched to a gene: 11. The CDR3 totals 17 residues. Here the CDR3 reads CASSQGPRRTGTYGYTF. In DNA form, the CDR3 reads TGTGCCAGCAGCCAAGGACCCCGGCGGACAGGGACCTATGGCTACACCTTC.

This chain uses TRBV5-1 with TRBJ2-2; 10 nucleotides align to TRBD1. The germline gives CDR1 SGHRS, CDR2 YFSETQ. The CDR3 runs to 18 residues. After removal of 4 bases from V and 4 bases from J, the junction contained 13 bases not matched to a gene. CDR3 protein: CASSLRTGGNRATGELFF. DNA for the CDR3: TGCGCCAGCAGCCTAAGGACAGGGGGGAATAGAGCCACCGGGGAGCTGTTTTTT.

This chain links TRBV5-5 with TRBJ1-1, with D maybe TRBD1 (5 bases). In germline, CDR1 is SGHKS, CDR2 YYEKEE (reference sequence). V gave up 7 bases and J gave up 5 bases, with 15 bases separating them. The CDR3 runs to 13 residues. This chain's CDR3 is CASLGEGRTEAFF. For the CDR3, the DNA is TGTGCCAGCTTGGGGGAGGGGCGGACTGAAGCTTTCTTT.

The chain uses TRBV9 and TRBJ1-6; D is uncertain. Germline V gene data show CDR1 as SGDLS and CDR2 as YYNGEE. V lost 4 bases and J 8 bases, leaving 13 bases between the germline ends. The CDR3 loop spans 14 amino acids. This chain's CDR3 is CASSLLLLDSPLHF. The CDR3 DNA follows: TGTGCCAGCAGCCTTTTGCTATTGGATTCACCCCTCCACTTT.

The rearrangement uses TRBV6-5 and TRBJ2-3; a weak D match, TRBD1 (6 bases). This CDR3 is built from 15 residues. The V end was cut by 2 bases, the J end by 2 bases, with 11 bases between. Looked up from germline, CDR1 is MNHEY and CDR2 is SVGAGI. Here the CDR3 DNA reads TGTGCCAGCAGTTACGGCAGGGGCGTCACAGATACGCAGTATTTT. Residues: CASSYGRGVTDTQYF.

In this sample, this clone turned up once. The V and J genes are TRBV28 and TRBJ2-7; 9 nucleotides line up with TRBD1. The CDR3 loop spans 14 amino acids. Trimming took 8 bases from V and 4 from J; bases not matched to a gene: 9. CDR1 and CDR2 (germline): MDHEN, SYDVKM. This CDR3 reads CASHRDRAVYEQYF. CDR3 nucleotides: TGTGCCAGCCACCGGGACAGGGCTGTTTACGAGCAGTACTTC.

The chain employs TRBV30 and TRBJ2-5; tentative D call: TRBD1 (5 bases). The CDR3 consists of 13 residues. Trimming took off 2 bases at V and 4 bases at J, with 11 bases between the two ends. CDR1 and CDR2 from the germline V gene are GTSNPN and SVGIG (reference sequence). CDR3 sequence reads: CAWSFRGVETQYF. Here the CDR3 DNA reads TGTGCCTGGAGTTTTAGGGGCGTAGAGACCCAGTACTTC.

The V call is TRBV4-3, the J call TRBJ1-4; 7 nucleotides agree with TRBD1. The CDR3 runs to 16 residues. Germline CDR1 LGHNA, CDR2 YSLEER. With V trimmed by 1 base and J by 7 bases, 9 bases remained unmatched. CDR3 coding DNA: TGCGCCAGCAGCCAAGGTCCAGGGACAGACCCTGAAAAACTGTTTTTT. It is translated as CASSQGPGTDPEKLFF.

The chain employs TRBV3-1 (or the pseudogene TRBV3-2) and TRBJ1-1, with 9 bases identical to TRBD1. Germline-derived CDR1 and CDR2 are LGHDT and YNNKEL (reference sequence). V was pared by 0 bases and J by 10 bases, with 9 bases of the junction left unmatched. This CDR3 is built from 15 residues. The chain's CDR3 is CASSQDWGDRERAFF. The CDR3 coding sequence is TGTGCCAGCAGCCAAGATTGGGGGGACAGGGAGCGAGCTTTCTTT.

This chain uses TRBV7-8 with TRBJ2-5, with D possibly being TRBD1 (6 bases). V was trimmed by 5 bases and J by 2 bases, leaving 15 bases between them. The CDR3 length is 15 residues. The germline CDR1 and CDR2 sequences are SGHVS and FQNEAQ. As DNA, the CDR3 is TGTGCCAGCAGCCAATGGACAGCAAAGCAAGAGACCCAGTACTTC. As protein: CASSQWTAKQETQYF.

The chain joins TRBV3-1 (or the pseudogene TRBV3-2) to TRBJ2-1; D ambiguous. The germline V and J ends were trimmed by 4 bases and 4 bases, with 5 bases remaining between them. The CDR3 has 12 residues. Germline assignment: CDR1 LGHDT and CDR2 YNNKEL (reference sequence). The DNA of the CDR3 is TGTGCCAGCAGCCCGCGTTACAATGAGCAGTTCTTC. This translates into CASSPRYNEQFF.

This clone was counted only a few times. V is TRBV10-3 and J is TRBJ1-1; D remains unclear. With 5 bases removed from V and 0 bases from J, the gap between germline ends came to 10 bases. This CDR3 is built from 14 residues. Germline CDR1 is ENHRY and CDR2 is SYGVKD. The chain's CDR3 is CAISKQSMNTEAFF. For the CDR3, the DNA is TGTGCCATCAGTAAACAGAGCATGAACACTGAAGCTTTCTTT.

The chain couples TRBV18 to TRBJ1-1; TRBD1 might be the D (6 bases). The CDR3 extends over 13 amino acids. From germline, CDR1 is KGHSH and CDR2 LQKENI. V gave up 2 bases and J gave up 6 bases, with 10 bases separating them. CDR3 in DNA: TGTGCCAGCTCACCAGATTCAGGGGCTGAAGCTTTCTTT. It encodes CASSPDSGAEAFF.

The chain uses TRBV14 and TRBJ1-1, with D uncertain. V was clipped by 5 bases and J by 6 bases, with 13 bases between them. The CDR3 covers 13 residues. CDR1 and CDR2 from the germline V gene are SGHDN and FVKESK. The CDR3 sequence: CASSGDWRAEAFF. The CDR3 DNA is TGTGCCAGCAGCGGGGATTGGAGGGCTGAAGCTTTCTTT. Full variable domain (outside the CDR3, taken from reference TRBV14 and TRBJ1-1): EAGVTQFPSHSVIEKGQTVTLRCDPISGHDNLYWYRRVMGKEIKFLLHFVKESKQDESGMPNNRFLAERTGGTYSTLKVQPAELEDSGVYFCASSGDWRAEAFFGQGTRLTVV.

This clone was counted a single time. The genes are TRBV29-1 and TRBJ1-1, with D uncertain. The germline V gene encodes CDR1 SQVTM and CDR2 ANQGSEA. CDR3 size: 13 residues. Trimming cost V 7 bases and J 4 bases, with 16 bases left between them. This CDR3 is CSARLSRRTEAFF. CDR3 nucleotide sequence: TGCAGCGCCCGACTCTCCCGGCGCACTGAAGCTTTCTTT.

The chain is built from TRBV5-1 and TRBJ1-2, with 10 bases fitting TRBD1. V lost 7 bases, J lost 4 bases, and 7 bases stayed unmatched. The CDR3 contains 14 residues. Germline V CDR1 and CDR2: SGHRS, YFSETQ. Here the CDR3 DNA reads TGCGCCAGCGCACCGGGACAGGGGTCCTATGGCTACACCTTC. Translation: CASAPGQGSYGYTF.

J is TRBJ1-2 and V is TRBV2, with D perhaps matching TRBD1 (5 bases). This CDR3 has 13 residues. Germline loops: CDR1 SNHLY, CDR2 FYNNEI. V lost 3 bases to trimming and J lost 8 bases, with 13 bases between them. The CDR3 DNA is TGTGCCAGCAGTGAGGGGAGGGACCACGGCTACACCTTC. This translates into CASSEGRDHGYTF.

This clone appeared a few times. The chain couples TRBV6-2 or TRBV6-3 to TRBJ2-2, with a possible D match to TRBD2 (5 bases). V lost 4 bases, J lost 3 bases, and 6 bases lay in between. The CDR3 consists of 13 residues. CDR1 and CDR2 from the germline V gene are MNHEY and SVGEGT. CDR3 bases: TGTGCCAGCAGTTTACTAGACACCGGGGAGCTGTTTTTT. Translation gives CASSLLDTGELFF.

The CDR3 bases are TGTGCCATCAGTGAGAGCCGCGAGGGGGCCAACTCACAGGTACGGCCGAGGTACGAGCAGTACTTC. Its protein is CAISESREGANSQVRPRYEQYF. The gene calls are TRBV10-3 and TRBJ2-7, with 7 bases identical to TRBD1. The CDR3 totals 22 residues. Germline values: CDR1 ENHRY, CDR2 SYGVKD. V trimming: 2 bases; J trimming: 4 bases; junction bases outside the gene matches: 29.

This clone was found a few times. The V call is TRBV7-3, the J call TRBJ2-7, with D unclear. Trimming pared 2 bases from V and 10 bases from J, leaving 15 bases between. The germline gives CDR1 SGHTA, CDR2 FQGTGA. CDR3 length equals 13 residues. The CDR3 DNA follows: TGTGCCAGCAGCTTAGACGCGCAGGCCCTTCAGTACTTC. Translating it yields CASSLDAQALQYF.

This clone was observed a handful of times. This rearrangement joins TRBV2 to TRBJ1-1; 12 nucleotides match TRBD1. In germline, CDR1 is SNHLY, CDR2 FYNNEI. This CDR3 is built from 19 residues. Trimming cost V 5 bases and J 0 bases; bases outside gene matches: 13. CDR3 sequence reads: CASSPLRDRGRSLNTEAFF. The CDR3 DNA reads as TGTGCCAGCAGTCCTCTCCGGGACAGGGGGCGATCCTTGAACACTGAAGCTTTCTTT.

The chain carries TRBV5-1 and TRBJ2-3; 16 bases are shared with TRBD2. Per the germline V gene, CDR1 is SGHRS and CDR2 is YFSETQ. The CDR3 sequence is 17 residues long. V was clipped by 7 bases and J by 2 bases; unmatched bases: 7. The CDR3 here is CASRGTSGRAVTDTQYF. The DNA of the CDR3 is TGCGCCAGCCGAGGGACTAGCGGGAGGGCCGTCACAGATACGCAGTATTTT.

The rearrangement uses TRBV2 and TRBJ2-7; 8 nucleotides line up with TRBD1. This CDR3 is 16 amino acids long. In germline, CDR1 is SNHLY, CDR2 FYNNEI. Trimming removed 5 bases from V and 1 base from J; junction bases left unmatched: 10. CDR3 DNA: TGTGCCAGCAGTTTCCCGACAGGGGAAGTGTCCTACGAGCAGTACTTC. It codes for CASSFPTGEVSYEQYF. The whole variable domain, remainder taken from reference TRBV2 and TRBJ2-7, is EPEVTQTPSHQVTQMGQEVILRCVPISNHLYFYWYRQILGQKVEFLVSFYNNEISEKSEIFDDQFSVERPDGSNFTLKIRSTKLEDSAMYFCASSFPTGEVSYEQYFGPGTRLTVT.

This chain's CDR3 is CSVSLRLANTQYF. In DNA form, the CDR3 reads TGCAGCGTTTCTCTCCGACTGGCCAATACGCAGTATTTT. The V and J genes are TRBV29-1 and TRBJ2-3; D unresolved. V shed 5 bases and J shed 7 bases, with 16 bases lying between them. This CDR3 is built from 13 residues. The germline CDR1 and CDR2 sequences are SQVTM and ANQGSEA.

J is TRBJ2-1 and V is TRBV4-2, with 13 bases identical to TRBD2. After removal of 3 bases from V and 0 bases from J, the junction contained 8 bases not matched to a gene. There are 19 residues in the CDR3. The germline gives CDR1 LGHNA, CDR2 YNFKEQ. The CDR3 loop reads CASSQNRLAGGDSYNEQFF. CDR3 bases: TGTGCCAGCAGCCAGAACCGACTAGCGGGAGGCGACTCCTACAATGAGCAGTTCTTC.

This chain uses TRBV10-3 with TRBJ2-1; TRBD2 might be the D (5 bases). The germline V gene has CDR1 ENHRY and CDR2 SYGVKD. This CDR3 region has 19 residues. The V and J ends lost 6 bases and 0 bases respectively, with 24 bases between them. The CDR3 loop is CAISDRLLVNAGSYNEQFF. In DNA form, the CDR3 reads TGTGCCATCAGCGATCGACTACTAGTCAACGCAGGCTCCTACAATGAGCAGTTCTTC.